This T cell receptor beta chain comes out of a study of tumor-infiltrating lymphocytes in primary liver carcinoma. Study context: Sample yields of productive TCRbeta reads, ranging from roughly 3.65 to 7.5 million, were similar across tissue types. Broader study findings: Tumor-adjacent and tumor-blood pairs overlapped less than tumor region pairs did.

About this clonotype: Its target is unknown.

CDR3 length equals 15 residues. V trimming: 5 bases; J trimming: 10 bases; junction bases outside the gene matches: 12. The input was roughly 0.5 ug total RNA; TCR beta cDNA was made from it with a constant-region primer. Investigators got TCR beta libraries out of three nested multiplex PCR rounds, done with slightly modified ARM-PCR. For 10 cycles apiece, the opening two PCR rounds ran with TRBV1-TRBV30 forward primers and a C-beta reverse primer. TCRdb independently ran MiXCR on the multiplex PCR reads; one entry per CDR3 protein. In the table there are some 180,000 distinct CDR3 sequences, about 55% of which are singletons. Blood RNA originated from unsorted whole blood, with germline DNA additionally extracted.

This sequence joins TRBV12-3 or TRBV12-4 and TRBJ1-5, with 9 bases identical to TRBD1. Sequencing used peripheral blood. The source of this sequence is a man aged 35 to 55 with primary liver carcinoma and hepatitis B virus infection. CDR3 protein: CASSPPGTGNRPQHF. CDR3 DNA: TGTGCCAGCAGTCCCCCCGGGACAGGGAATCGCCCCCAGCATTTT.